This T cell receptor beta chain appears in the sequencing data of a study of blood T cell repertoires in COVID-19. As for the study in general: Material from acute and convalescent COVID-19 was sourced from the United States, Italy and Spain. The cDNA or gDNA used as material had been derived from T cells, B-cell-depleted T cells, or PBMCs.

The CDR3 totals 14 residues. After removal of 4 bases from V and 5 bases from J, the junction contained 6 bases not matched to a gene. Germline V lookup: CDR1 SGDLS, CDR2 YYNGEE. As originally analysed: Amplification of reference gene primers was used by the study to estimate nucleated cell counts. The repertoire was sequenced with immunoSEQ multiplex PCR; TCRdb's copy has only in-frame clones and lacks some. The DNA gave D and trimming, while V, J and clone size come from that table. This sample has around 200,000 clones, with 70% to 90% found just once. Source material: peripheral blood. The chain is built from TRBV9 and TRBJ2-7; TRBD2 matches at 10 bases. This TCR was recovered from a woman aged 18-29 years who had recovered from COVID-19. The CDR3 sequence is CASSPLAGVHEQYF. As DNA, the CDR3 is TGTGCCAGCAGCCCTCTAGCGGGAGTCCACGAGCAGTACTTC.